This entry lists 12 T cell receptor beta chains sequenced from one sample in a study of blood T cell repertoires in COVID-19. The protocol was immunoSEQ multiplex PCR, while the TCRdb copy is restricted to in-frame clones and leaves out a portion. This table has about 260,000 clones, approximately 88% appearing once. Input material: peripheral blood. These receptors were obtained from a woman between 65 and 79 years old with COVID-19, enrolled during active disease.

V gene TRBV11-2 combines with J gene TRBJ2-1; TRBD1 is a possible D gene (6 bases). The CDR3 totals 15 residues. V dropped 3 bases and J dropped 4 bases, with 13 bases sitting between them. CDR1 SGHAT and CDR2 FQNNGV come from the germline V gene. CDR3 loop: CASSFRQEFYNEQFF. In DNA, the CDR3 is TGTGCCAGCAGCTTCAGACAGGAGTTTTACAATGAGCAGTTCTTC.

CDR3 amino acids: CASSETSGRRYTQYF. CDR3 nucleotide sequence: TGTGCCAGCAGTGAAACCAGCGGGAGGCGATATACGCAGTATTTT. The V gene is TRBV6-1, the J gene TRBJ2-3, with 9 bases matching TRBD2. Germline CDR1 is MNHNS and CDR2 is SASEGT. V dropped 2 bases and J dropped 7; count of bases not matched to a gene: 7. The CDR3 contains 15 residues.

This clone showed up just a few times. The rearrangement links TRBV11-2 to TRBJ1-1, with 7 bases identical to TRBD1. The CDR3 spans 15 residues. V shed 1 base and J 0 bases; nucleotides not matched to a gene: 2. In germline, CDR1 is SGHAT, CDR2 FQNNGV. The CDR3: CASSLAGQLNTEAFF. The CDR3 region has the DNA TGTGCCAGCAGCTTAGCGGGACAGTTGAACACTGAAGCTTTCTTT.

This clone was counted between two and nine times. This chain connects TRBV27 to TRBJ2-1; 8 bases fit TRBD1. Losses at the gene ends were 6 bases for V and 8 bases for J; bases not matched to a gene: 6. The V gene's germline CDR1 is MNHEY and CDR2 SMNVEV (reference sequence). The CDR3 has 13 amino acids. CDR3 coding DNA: TGTGCCAGCAGACCAGGGGGCATCGATGAGCAGTTCTTC. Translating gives CASRPGGIDEQFF.

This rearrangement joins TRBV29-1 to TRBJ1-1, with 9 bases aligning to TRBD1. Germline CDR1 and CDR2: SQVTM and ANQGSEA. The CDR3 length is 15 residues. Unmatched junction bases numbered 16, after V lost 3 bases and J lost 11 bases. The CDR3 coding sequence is TGCAGCGTTGATAAAGGACAGGGGTTTAGATTTGGGGCTTTCTTT. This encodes CSVDKGQGFRFGAFF.

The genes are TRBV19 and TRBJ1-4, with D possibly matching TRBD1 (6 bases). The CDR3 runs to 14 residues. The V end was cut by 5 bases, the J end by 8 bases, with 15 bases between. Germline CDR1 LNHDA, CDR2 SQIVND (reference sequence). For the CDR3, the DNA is TGTGCCAGTAGTGTCGGGACAATCCAAGAAAAACTGTTTTTT. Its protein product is CASSVGTIQEKLFF. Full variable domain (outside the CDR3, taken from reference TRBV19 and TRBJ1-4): DGGITQSPKYLFRKEGQNVTLSCEQNLNHDAMYWYRQDPGQGLRLIYYSQIVNDFQKGDIAEGYSVSREKKESFPLTVTSAQKNPTAFYLCASSVGTIQEKLFFGSGTQLSVL.

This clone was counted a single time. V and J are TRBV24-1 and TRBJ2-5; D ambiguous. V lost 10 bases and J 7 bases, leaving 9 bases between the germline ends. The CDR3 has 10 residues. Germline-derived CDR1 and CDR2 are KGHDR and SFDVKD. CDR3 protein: CATPPGTQYF. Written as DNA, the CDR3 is TGTGCCACTCCTCCGGGGACCCAGTACTTC.

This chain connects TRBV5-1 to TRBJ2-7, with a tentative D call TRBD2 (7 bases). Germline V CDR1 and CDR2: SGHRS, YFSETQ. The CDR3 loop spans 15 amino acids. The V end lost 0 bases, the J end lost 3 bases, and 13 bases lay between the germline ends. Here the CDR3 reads CASSLVVGGGYEQYF. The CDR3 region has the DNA TGCGCCAGCAGCTTGGTGGTGGGAGGGGGCTACGAGCAGTACTTC.

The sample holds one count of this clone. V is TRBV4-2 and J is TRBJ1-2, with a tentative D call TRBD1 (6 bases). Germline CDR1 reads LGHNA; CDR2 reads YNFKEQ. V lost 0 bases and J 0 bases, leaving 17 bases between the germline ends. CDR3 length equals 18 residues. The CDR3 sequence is CASSQDRGQPRTNYGYTF. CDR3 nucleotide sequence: TGTGCCAGCAGCCAAGATCGAGGACAGCCTCGAACTAACTATGGCTACACCTTC.

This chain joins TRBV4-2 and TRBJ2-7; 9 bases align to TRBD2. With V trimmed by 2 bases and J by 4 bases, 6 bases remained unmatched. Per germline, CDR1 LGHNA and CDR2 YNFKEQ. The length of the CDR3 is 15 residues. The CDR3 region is CASSQKAGGLYEQYF. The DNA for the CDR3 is TGTGCCAGCAGCCAAAAAGCGGGAGGACTTTACGAGCAGTACTTC.

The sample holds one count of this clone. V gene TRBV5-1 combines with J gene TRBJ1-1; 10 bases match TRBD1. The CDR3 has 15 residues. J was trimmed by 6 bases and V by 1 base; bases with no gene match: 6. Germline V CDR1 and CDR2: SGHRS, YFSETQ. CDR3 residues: CASSLRQGAGAEAFF. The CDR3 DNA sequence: TGCGCCAGCAGCTTGAGACAGGGGGCTGGGGCTGAAGCTTTCTTT.

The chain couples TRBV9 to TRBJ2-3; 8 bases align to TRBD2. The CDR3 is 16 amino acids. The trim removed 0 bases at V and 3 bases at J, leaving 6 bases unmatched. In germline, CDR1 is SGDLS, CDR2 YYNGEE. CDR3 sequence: CASSVDWVAGTDTQYF. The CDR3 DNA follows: TGTGCCAGCAGCGTAGATTGGGTAGCGGGAACAGATACGCAGTATTTT.